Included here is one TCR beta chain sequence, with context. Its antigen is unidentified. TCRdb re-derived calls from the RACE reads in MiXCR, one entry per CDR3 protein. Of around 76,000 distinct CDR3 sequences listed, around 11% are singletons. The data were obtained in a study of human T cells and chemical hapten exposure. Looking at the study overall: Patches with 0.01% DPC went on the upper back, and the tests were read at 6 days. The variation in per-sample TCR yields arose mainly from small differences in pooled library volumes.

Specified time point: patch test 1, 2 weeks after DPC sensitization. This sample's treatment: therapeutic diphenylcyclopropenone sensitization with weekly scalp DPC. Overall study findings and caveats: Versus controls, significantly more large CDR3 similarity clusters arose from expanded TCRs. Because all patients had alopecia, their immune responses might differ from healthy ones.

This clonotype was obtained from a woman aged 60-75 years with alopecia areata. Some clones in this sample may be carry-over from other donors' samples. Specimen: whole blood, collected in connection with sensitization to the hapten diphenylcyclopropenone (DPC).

CDR3 DNA sequence: TGTGCCAGCAGCAAACAGGGGGTGAAAACTAACTATGGCTACACCTTC. Residues: CASSKQGVKTNYGYTF. This chain links TRBV12-3 or TRBV12-4 with TRBJ1-2, with 8 positions matching TRBD1. This CDR3 is 16 amino acids long. The V gene end was trimmed by 6 bases and the J gene end by 0 bases; junction bases not matched to a gene: 9.